These 2 T cell receptor beta chains were sequenced from one sample in a study of CXCR3-negative and CXCR3-positive naive CD8 T cells. Study-level points and caveats: Relative to CXCR3-negative naive cells, CXCR3-positive naive cells had more hydrophobic TRB CDR3s.

Through 5' RACE with UMI labels, the TRB cDNA libraries were prepared. Each CDR3 protein gets one entry in TCRdb, which reprocessed the 5' RACE reads and gives no DNA. The sample totals thousands of distinct CDR3 sequences. Antigens for these TCRs are unknown. The sample was naive CXCR3+ CD8+ T cells from blood. Noted subset: CD45RO-CCR7+CD27+CD95- naive CD8+ T cells expressing CXCR3 (TNR3+). These receptors were taken from a human donor in good health. Some clones in this sample may be carry-over from other donors' samples.

This chain uses TRBV9 with TRBJ2-7; TCRdb indicates TRBD1, and absent DNA this call remains unverified. In germline, CDR1 is SGDLS, CDR2 YYNGEE. The CDR3 runs 13 residues. The CDR3 is CASSVGGGMEQYF.

The V and J genes are TRBV7-9 and TRBJ2-1; TCRdb's D gene call, TRBD2, goes unchecked for lack of DNA. The CDR3 consists of 15 residues. Germline V CDR1 and CDR2: SEHNR, FQNEAQ (reference sequence). CDR3 sequence reads: CASSLGLAAYNEQFF.